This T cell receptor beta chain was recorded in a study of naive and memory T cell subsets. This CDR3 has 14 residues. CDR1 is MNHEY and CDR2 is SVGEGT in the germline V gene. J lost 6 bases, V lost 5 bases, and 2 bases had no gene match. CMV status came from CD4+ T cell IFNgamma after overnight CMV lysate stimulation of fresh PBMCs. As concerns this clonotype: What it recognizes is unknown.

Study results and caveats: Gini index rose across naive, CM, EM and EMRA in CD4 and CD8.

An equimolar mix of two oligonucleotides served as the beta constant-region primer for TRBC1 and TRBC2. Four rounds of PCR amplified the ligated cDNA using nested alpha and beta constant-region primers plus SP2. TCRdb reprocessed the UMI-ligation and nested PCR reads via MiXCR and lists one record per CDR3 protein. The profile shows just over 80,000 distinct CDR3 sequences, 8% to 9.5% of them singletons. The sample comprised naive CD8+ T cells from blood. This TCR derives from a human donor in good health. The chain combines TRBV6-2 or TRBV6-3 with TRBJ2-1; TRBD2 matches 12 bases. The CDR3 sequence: CASSTSGGFNEQFF. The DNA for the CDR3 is TGTGCCAGCAGTACTAGCGGGGGGTTCAATGAGCAGTTCTTC.